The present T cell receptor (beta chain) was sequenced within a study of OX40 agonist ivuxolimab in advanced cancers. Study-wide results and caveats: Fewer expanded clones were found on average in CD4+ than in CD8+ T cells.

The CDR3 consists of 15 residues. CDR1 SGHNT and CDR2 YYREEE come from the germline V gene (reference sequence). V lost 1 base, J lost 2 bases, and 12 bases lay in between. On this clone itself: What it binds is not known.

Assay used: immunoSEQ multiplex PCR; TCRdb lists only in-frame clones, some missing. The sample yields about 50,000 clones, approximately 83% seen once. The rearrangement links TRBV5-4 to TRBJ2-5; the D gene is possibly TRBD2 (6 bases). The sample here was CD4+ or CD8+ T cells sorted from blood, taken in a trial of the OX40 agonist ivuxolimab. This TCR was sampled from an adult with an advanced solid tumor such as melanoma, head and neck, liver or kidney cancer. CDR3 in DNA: TGTGCCAGCAGCTTGACAACCGGGAGACAAGAGACCCAGTACTTC. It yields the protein CASSLTTGRQETQYF.